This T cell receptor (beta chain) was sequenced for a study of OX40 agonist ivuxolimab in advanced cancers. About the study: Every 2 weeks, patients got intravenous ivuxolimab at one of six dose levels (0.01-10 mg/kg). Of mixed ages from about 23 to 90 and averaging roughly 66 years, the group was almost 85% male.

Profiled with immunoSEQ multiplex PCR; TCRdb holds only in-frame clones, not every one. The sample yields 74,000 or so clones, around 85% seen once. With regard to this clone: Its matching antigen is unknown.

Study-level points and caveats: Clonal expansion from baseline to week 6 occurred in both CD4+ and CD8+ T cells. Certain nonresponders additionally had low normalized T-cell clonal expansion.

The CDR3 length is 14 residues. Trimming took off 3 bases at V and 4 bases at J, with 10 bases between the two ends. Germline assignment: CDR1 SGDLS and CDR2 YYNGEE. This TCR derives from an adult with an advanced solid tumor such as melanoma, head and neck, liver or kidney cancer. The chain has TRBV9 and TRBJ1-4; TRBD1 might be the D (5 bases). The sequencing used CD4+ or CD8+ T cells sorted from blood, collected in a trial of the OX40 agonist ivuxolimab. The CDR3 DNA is TGTGCCAGCAGCGAGACAGCCTTTAATGAAAAACTGTTTTTT. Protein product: CASSETAFNEKLFF.